This TCR beta chain was retrieved from a study of Ad26.COV2.S vaccination and SARS-CoV-2 variants. Study outcomes and limitations: Vaccine recipients posted higher spike-specific TCR breadth than their placebo counterparts.

V was pared by 2 bases and J by 0 bases, with 7 bases between. The CDR3 consists of 14 residues. Germline loops: CDR1 MNHNS, CDR2 SASEGT. In the case of this clone: Its antigen is not known.

Treatment given: around 19 received Ad26.COV2.S at low or high dose, single or two shots; roughly 5 received placebo; per-sample allocation not given. Material that was analyzed had been drawn on day 63 after the first vaccine or placebo injection. Here immunoSEQ multiplex PCR was the method, and the copy in TCRdb shows in-frame clones only, minus some. The sample lists approximately 300,000 clones; about 82% were seen once. The source of this sequence is a person aged 18 to 65 who received the Ad26.COV2.S COVID-19 vaccine or a placebo. This material consisted of peripheral blood, taken in a trial of Ad26.COV2.S vaccine versus placebo. This chain uses TRBV6-1 with TRBJ1-2; D unresolved. CDR3 bases: TGTGCCAGCAGTGAAACGGTAACTAACTATGGCTACACCTTC. Translating it yields CASSETVTNYGYTF.